A single sample gave rise to the 12 T cell receptor beta chains below, sequenced in a study of T-cell memory formation after mild COVID-19. A single record per CDR3 protein comes from TCRdb applying MiXCR to the 5' RACE reads. Counted here are 150,000 or so distinct CDR3 sequences, around 13% occurring once; the ten biggest clones make up approximately 14%. Sequencing was performed on PBMCs or a T cell subset sorted from them (not recorded which). Every receptor here comes from an adult woman who had mild COVID-19 (a few samples of this study predate the infection). Cell type and time point are not known.

The CDR3 DNA sequence: TGTGCCAGCAGTTTAGCCGGAACTAATGAAAAACTGTTTTTT. It codes for CASSLAGTNEKLFF. V is TRBV12-3 or TRBV12-4 and J is TRBJ1-4, with no clear D. CDR3 size: 14 residues. Trimming stripped 0 bases from V and 1 base from J, with 3 bases between.

Many counts were recorded for this clonotype. The chain couples TRBV6-5 to TRBJ2-1; possibly TRBD1 for D (6 bases). The V gene's germline CDR1 is MNHEY and CDR2 SVGAGI. The ends were cut back, 5 bases at V and 6 bases at J, with 8 bases in the middle. The CDR3 sequence is 12 residues long. CDR3 protein: CASSEGGNEQFF. The CDR3 DNA reads TGTGCCAGCAGTGAAGGGGGCAATGAGCAGTTCTTC.

V and J are TRBV5-1 and TRBJ2-2; 7 positions match TRBD2. Germline CDR1 SGHRS, CDR2 YFSETQ. The CDR3 extends over 13 amino acids. The ends lost 4 bases at V and 6 bases at J; junction bases unmatched: 3. This CDR3 reads CASSLAEAGELFF. The CDR3 DNA is TGCGCCAGCAGCCTAGCGGAAGCCGGGGAGCTGTTTTTT.

The chain is built from TRBV3-1 and TRBJ1-2; D is unresolved. Germline V gene lookup returns CDR1 LGHDT and CDR2 YNNKEL (reference sequence). Trimming removed 3 bases at V and 8 bases at J, with 16 bases between. This CDR3 has 14 residues. CDR3 sequence: CASSHKPSPGGYTF. DNA for the CDR3: TGTGCCAGCAGCCACAAGCCAAGTCCCGGCGGCTACACCTTC. The full variable domain, its missing parts supplied by reference TRBV3-1 and TRBJ1-2, is DTAVSQTPKYLVTQMGNDKSIKCEQNLGHDTMYWYKQDSKKFLKIMFSYNNKELIINETVPNRFSPKSPDKAHLNLHINSLELGDSAVYFCASSHKPSPGGYTFGSGTRLTVV.

The CDR3: CASSRSPTNEKLFF. Here the CDR3 DNA reads TGTGCCAGCAGCCGAAGTCCAACTAATGAAAAACTGTTTTTT. The V call is TRBV3-1, the J call TRBJ1-4; the D is unclear. V was trimmed by 4 bases and J by 0 bases, leaving 6 bases between them. The germline gives CDR1 LGHDT, CDR2 YNNKEL (reference sequence). The CDR3 has 14 amino acids.

This clonotype was picked up a small number of times. The chain carries TRBV5-6 and TRBJ2-3; 7 bases line up with TRBD2. This CDR3 has 15 amino acids. V dropped 4 bases and J dropped 5; count of bases not matched to a gene: 10. Germline CDR1 and CDR2: SGHDT and YYEEEE. The CDR3 DNA reads TGTGCCAGCAGCCCCTCAGCGGGGCAAGTAGATACGCAGTATTTT. Its translation: CASSPSAGQVDTQYF.

The chain recombines TRBV15 with TRBJ2-1, with TRBD1 matching over 10 bases. The CDR3 totals 16 residues. Germline CDR1 LNHNV, CDR2 YYDKDF (reference sequence). V lost 2 bases, J lost 7 bases, and 8 bases stayed unmatched. CDR3 loop: CATSRSRDRGRNEQFF. CDR3 sequence (DNA): TGTGCCACCAGCAGATCCCGGGACAGGGGTAGGAATGAGCAGTTCTTC.

This clonotype appeared a few times. This chain uses TRBV24-1 with TRBJ2-7, with D tentatively TRBD1 (5 bases). Germline CDR1 KGHDR, CDR2 SFDVKD. CDR3 size: 13 residues. V lost 0 bases and J 9 bases, leaving 11 bases between the germline ends. This CDR3 reads CATSDLRGRRQYF. In nucleotides, the CDR3 is TGTGCCACCAGTGATTTGAGGGGAAGGAGGCAGTACTTC.

This clonotype has a handful of counts. The rearrangement joins TRBV4-1 to TRBJ2-3; D remains ambiguous. This CDR3 is 15 amino acids long. The ends were cut back, 3 bases at V and 8 bases at J, with 18 bases in the middle. Germline CDR1 reads MGHRA; CDR2 reads YSYEKL. In DNA form, the CDR3 reads TGCGCCAGCAGCCAGGAAGACTCGACCTTGCGTACGCAGTATTTT. Protein product: CASSQEDSTLRTQYF.

The V call is TRBV5-1, the J call TRBJ2-6, with D perhaps matching TRBD2 (5 bases). The V end was cut by 0 bases, the J end by 15 bases, with 22 bases between. CDR3 length: 16 amino acids. In germline, CDR1 is SGHRS, CDR2 YFSETQ. CDR3 region: CASSLGTNPGAEALTF. Written as DNA, the CDR3 is TGCGCCAGCAGCTTGGGGACGAACCCTGGCGCGGAGGCCCTGACTTTC.

V gene TRBV11-2 combines with J gene TRBJ1-3; a weak D match, TRBD1 (5 bases). Deletions cut 3 bases from V and 0 bases from J, with 9 bases between. The CDR3 extends over 15 amino acids. Germline values: CDR1 SGHAT, CDR2 FQNNGV. The CDR3 nucleotides are TGTGCCAGCAGCTTGGGACGGAACTCTGGAAACACCATATATTTT. It encodes CASSLGRNSGNTIYF.

This clonotype counts as medium-sized. J is TRBJ1-1 and V is TRBV10-3, with a possible D match to TRBD1 (5 bases). Trimming took off 3 bases at V and 10 bases at J, with 12 bases between the two ends. CDR3 length equals 12 residues. Germline CDR1 ENHRY, CDR2 SYGVKD. CDR3 DNA: TGTGCCATCAGTGAACCGGGGGAAGGAGCTTTCTTT. This gives the protein CAISEPGEGAFF.